This TCR beta chain was observed in a study of human T cells and chemical hapten exposure. There are many counts of this clonotype. Antigen specificity is unknown. The germline gives CDR1 MNHEY, CDR2 SMNVEV (reference sequence). The ends were cut back, 6 bases at V and 7 bases at J, with 9 bases in the middle. CDR3 length equals 12 residues. MiXCR, run by TCRdb on the RACE reads, gives a single entry per CDR3 protein. The sample holds over 300,000 distinct CDR3 sequences, less than 6.5% seen once. As to time point: pre-sensitization, week 0. Treatment of the sample: therapeutic diphenylcyclopropenone sensitization with weekly scalp DPC. Study-wide results and caveats: Once DPC sensitization occurred, TCRs above 1 in 1000 frequency showed no change.

This chain links TRBV27 with TRBJ2-2, with a tentative D call TRBD2 (6 bases). This specimen was whole blood, taken in connection with sensitization to the hapten diphenylcyclopropenone (DPC). The source is a woman between 50 and 59 years old with alopecia areata. Some clones in this sample may be carry-over from other donors' samples. CDR3 DNA sequence: TGTGCCAGCAGCCAGGGAGGCGGGGAGCTGTTTTTT. Translation gives CASSQGGGELFF.